This TCR beta chain is drawn from a study of T cell responses to AZD1222 COVID-19 vaccine. Points from the study as a whole: Possibly, clonal diversity was underestimated; donors were largely white British and included more females. Per reports, nearly half of all spike-specific TCRs target regions that are unmutated in variants. Just a handful of people given AZD1222 tested seropositive at baseline. Mapped onto spike, vaccine-associated CD4 TCRs spanned it and were dominant at 160-218 and 743-854.

The repertoire was sequenced with immunoSEQ multiplex PCR; TCRdb's copy has only in-frame clones and lacks some. Of approximately 70,000 clones listed, around 88% are singletons. The germline V gene has CDR1 LNHDA and CDR2 SQIVND (reference sequence). This CDR3 is built from 14 residues. Trimming left V 3 bases short and J 7 bases short, with 12 bases between. About this clone: No antigen is known for it.

This chain uses TRBV19 with TRBJ1-4; D gene ambiguous. The sample consisted of peripheral blood, taken 28 days after the second dose of the MenACWY control vaccine. The sequence was collected from an adult who received the MenACWY meningococcal vaccine as a control. The CDR3 nucleotides read TGTGCCAGTAGTATTGAAAGAGGACGTGAAAAACTGTTTTTT. Translating gives CASSIERGREKLFF.